This T cell receptor (beta chain) was captured in a study of cytomegalovirus exposure and HLA in healthy donors. About the study: Most donors, 70% to 85% of around 400 genotyped, fell in the Caucasian-associated ancestry cluster.

Germline V CDR1 and CDR2: GTSNPN, SVGIG (reference sequence). Trimming removed 8 bases from V and 0 bases from J; junction bases left unmatched: 4. This CDR3 has 14 residues. Study conclusions and caveats: Among immune exposure information, only CMV serostatus was available. Across all donors, roughly uniform sequencing depth was an assumption of the presence/absence analyses. Fewer N-insertions than the approximately 700-donor mean were reportedly shown by an Asian-associated ancestry cluster in a later analysis.

Vbeta (60) and Jbeta (13) primers were used in the PCR. Clones were read by immunoSEQ multiplex PCR, and TCRdb kept only the in-frame ones, dropping some. The sample lists 110,000 to 150,000 clones; 80% were seen once. Points on this clone: As yet, its antigen is unknown.

The sequence was collected from a man under 40 in good health and CMV-seronegative. Sequencing was done on a sample of PBMCs. This chain connects TRBV30 to TRBJ2-6; 7 nucleotides line up with TRBD1. The CDR3 here is CARTGLSGANVLTF. As DNA, the CDR3 is TGTGCCAGGACAGGACTCTCTGGGGCCAACGTCCTGACTTTC.